This TCR beta chain was observed in a study of cytomegalovirus exposure and HLA in healthy donors. Profiled with immunoSEQ multiplex PCR; TCRdb holds only in-frame clones, not every one. Among over 85,000 clones listed, roughly 84% were seen once. The CDR3 runs 15 residues. The germline V gene encodes CDR1 MGHRA and CDR2 YSYEKL. The V and J ends lost 2 bases and 5 bases, in that order; junction bases with no gene match: 7. This clonotype originated in a woman aged 18 to 35 in good health and CMV-seropositive. The sequenced sample was PBMCs. The V and J genes are TRBV4-1 and TRBJ2-5, with TRBD1 matching 8 bases. This CDR3 reads CASSQIQGVGETQYF. The CDR3 DNA reads TGCGCCAGCAGCCAAATACAGGGGGTGGGGGAGACCCAGTACTTC.